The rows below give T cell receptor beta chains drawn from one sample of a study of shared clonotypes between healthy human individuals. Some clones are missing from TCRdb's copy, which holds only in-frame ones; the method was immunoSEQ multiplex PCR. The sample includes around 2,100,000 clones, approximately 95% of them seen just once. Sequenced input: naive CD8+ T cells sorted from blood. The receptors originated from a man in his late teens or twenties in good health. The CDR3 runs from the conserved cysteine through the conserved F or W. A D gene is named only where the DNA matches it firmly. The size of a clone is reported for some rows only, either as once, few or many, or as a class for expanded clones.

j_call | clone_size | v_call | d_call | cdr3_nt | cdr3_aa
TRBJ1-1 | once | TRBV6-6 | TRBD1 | TGTGCCAGCAGCGACAGGGTCCAGGCGCTCAACACTGAAGCTTTCTTT | CASSDRVQALNTEAFF
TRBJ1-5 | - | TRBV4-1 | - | TGCGCCAGCAGCCCCCTTAGGGGCGGGGCCCCCGAAGCCCAGCATTTT | CASSPLRGGAPEAQHF
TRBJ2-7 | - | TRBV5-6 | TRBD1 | TGTGCCAGCAGCCTGGACAGGGGGCCCGAGCAGTACTTC | CASSLDRGPEQYF
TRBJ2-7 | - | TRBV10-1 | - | TGCGCCAGCAGTGAGTTTGGGCAGGAGCAGTACTTC | CASSEFGQEQYF
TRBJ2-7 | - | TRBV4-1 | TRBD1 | TGCGCCAGCAGCCATTCATCCGGGACAGGGACCTACGAGCAGTACTTC | CASSHSSGTGTYEQYF
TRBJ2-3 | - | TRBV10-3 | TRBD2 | TGTGCCATCAGAACTAGCGATAGCACAGATACGCAGTATTTT | CAIRTSDSTDTQYF
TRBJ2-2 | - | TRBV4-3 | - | TGCGCCAGCAGCCAAGGGGTCGGGGAGCTGTTTTTT | CASSQGVGELFF
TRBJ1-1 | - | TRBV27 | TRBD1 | TGTGCCAGCAGATTTGGGACAGGGCGATTGAACACTGAAGCTTTCTTT | CASRFGTGRLNTEAFF
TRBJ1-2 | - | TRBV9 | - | TGTGCCAGCAGCGTAAGGGAGTCTGGCTACACCTTC | CASSVRESGYTF
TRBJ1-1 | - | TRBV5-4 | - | TGTGCCAGCAGCGGAGGTACTGAAGCTTTCTTT | CASSGGTEAFF
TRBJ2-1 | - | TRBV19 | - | TGTGCCAGTAGGGAGCGCAGCTCCTACAATGAGCAGTTCTTC | CASRERSSYNEQFF
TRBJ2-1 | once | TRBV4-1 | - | TGCGCCAGCAGCCAAGCCCCCGGTTACAATGAGCAGTTCTTC | CASSQAPGYNEQFF
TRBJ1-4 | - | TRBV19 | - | TGTGCCAGTAGTATCTCCCCGGGGACTAATGAAAAACTGTTTTTT | CASSISPGTNEKLFF
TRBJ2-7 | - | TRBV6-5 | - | TGTGCCAGCAGTTTAAGGGACAACTCCTACGAGCAGTACTTC | CASSLRDNSYEQYF
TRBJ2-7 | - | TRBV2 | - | TGTGCCAGCGAGGGGGAACCCCACGAGCAGTACTTC | CASEGEPHEQYF
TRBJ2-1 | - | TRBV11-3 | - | TGTGCCAGCAGCTTTGGGGTTGGGTCTTCCTACAATGAGCAGTTCTTC | CASSFGVGSSYNEQFF
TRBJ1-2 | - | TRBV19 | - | - | CASSIDYMATPSVRGPPKYGYTF
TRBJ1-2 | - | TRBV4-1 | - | TGCGCCAGCAGCCAAGCTCCAGGGAATAGAGGCTACACCTTC | CASSQAPGNRGYTF
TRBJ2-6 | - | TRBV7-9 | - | TGTGCCAGCAGACCCATCTGGGAGGAGAGCTCTGGGGCCAACGTCCTGACTTTC | CASRPIWEESSGANVLTF
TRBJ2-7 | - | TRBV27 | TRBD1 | TGTGCCAGCAGTTTTATCGGTGTAGGGGGCCCTTTCTGGGAGCAGTACTTC | CASSFIGVGGPFWEQYF
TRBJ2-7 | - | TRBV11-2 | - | TGTGCCAGCAGTTCCTTTGTGGGCCCCTTCTCCGAGCAGTACTTC | CASSSFVGPFSEQYF
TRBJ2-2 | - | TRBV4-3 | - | TGCGCCAGCAGCCAGGACCCGATCGGGGGAACCGGGGAGCTGTTTTTT | CASSQDPIGGTGELFF
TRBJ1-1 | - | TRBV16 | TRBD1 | TGTGCCAGCAGCCAACCACAGGGGGCGGTCACTGAAGCTTTCTTT | CASSQPQGAVTEAFF
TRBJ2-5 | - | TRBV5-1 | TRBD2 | TGCGCCAGCAGCTTGCCGGCGGGAGGTTATGAGACCCAGTACTTC | CASSLPAGGYETQYF
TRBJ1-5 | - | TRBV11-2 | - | TGTGCCAGCAGCTTAGTGGCGCGACCTGGCAATCAGCCCCAGCATTTT | CASSLVARPGNQPQHF
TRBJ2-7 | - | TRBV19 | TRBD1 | TGTGCCAGTCAAGCAAATACAGGGGGCTACGAGCAGTACTTC | CASQANTGGYEQYF
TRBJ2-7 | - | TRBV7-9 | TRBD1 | TGTGCCAGCAGCTTAGAACCGGGACAGAGCTACGAGCAGTACTTC | CASSLEPGQSYEQYF
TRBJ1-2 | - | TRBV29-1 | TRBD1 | TGCAGCGTTGAAGATCTAAGGGGACAGTATTATGGCTACACCTTC | CSVEDLRGQYYGYTF
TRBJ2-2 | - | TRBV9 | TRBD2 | TGTGCCAGCAGCGGGCCGGGAGGGTCCGGCACCGGGGAGCTGTTTTTT | CASSGPGGSGTGELFF